The 8 T cell receptor beta chains given below trace back to one sample, sequenced in a study of CD8 T cells in ankylosing spondylitis. TCRdb re-analysed the 5' RACE reads in MiXCR, keeping a single row per CDR3 protein. The sample has 150,000 or so distinct CDR3 sequences; roughly 11% are singletons. The sample was blood, either unsorted or a sorted T cell fraction (not recorded which). All receptors come from a male donor with ankylosing spondylitis or in good health (not recorded which).

Details on this clonotype: A read error is likely, as this CDR3 ends without the conserved phenylalanine or tryptophan. The chain carries TRBV27 and TRBJ1-2; 9 nucleotides line up with TRBD1. With 5 bases clipped from V and 5 bases from J, the junction kept 9 bases outside the gene matches. CDR1 is MNHEY and CDR2 is SMNVEV in the germline V gene (reference sequence). CDR3 length equals 15 residues. The CDR3 coding sequence is TGTGCCAGCAGTCCCCGGACAGGGGTCTTTTATGGCTACACCTTA. Translating gives CASSPRTGVFYGYTL.

This clonotype was recorded many times. This chain links TRBV9 with TRBJ1-1; 7 bases agree with TRBD1. V was clipped by 1 base and J by 5 bases; unmatched bases: 11. The CDR3 runs 16 residues. Germline V gives CDR1 SGDLS, CDR2 YYNGEE. The CDR3 reads CASSVSPFDRVTEAFF. DNA of the CDR3: TGTGCCAGCAGCGTAAGCCCCTTTGACAGGGTAACTGAAGCTTTCTTT. Variable domain in full (rest from reference TRBV9 and TRBJ1-1): DSGVTQTPKHLITATGQRVTLRCSPRSGDLSVYWYQQSLDQGLQFLIQYYNGEERAKGNILERFSAQQFPDLHSELNLSSLELGDSALYFCASSVSPFDRVTEAFFGQGTRLTVV.

The chain recombines TRBV7-2 with TRBJ2-4; 8 bases are a match to TRBD2. J lost 8 bases, V lost 0 bases, and 0 bases had no gene match. The CDR3 loop spans 13 amino acids. Germline V gene lookup returns CDR1 SGHTA and CDR2 FQGNSA. The CDR3 coding sequence is TGTGCCAGCAGCTTAGCAGCGGGGGACATTCAGTACTTC. Translated, it gives CASSLAAGDIQYF.

A note on this clonotype: A read error may explain this, as a much larger clone is one base away. The chain combines TRBV5-1 with TRBJ2-2; no clear D gene. Germline assignment: CDR1 SGHRS and CDR2 YFSETQ. CDR3 length: 15 amino acids. CDR3 region: CASSLTQPKTGELFF. CDR3 nucleotide sequence: TGCGCCAGCAGCTTGACCCAGCCGAAGACCGGGGAGCTGTTTTTT.

The table lists this clonotype with many counts. The V and J genes are TRBV29-1 and TRBJ1-1; 9 bases fit TRBD1. The CDR3 length is 12 residues. Germline lookup yields CDR1 SQVTM and CDR2 ANQGSEA. With 6 bases clipped from V and 9 bases from J, the junction kept 8 bases outside the gene matches. For the CDR3, the DNA is TGCAGCGTCTCAGCCGGGACAGGGAAAGCTTTCTTT. As protein: CSVSAGTGKAFF. Complete variable domain (other parts from reference TRBV29-1 and TRBJ1-1): SAVISQKPSRDICQRGTSLTIQCQVDSQVTMMFWYRQQPGQSLTLIATANQGSEATYESGFVIDKFPISRPNLTFSTLTVSNMSPEDSSIYLCSVSAGTGKAFFGQGTRLTVV.

This clonotype showed up many times. The CDR3 loop reads CASSFRGVAKNIQYF. Written as DNA, the CDR3 is TGTGCCAGCAGCTTCCGTGGAGTAGCCAAAAACATTCAGTACTTC. The J gene is TRBJ2-4, the V gene TRBV5-6, with D hard to call. The CDR3 has 15 amino acids. Germline V gene lookup returns CDR1 SGHDT and CDR2 YYEEEE. V was pared by 2 bases and J by 0 bases, with 9 bases between. Together with reference TRBV5-6 and TRBJ2-4, the CDR3 gives the full variable domain: DAGVTQSPTHLIKTRGQQVTLRCSPKSGHDTVSWYQQALGQGPQFIFQYYEEEERQRGNFPDRFSGHQFPNYSSELNVNALLLGDSALYLCASSFRGVAKNIQYFGAGTRLSVL.

The gene calls are TRBV7-2 and TRBJ1-3; TRBD1 might be the D (5 bases). CDR1 is SGHTA, CDR2 FQGNSA, per germline. Trimming shortened V by 4 bases and J by 4 bases, and 8 bases separated the two germline ends. The CDR3 spans 13 residues. The CDR3 sequence is CASSSRGGNTIYF. The CDR3 coding sequence is TGTGCCAGCAGCTCCCGGGGGGGAAACACCATATATTTT. Looking up the rest from reference TRBV7-2 and TRBJ1-3 gives the full variable domain: GAGVSQSPSNKVTEKGKDVELRCDPISGHTALYWYRQSLGQGLEFLIYFQGNSAPDKSGLPSDRFSAERTGGSVSTLTIQRTQQEDSAVYLCASSSRGGNTIYFGEGSWLTVV.

This clonotype was counted a few times. This could be a read error, since a much larger clone is one nucleotide away. The rearrangement links TRBV14 to TRBJ1-2; TRBD1 matches 7 bases. The CDR3 spans 15 residues. Looked up from germline, CDR1 is SGHDN and CDR2 is FVKESK. The CDR3 nucleotides are TGTGCCAGCAGCCAAGACTTACAGGGGCTATATGACTACACCTTC. Translated, it gives CASSQDLQGLYDYTF.